The 23 T cell receptor beta chains below all came from one sample that was sequenced in a study of Tregs in tolerant kidney transplant recipients. Sequenced by immunoSEQ multiplex PCR; TCRdb stores in-frame clones only, minus some. This table holds 15,000 to 20,000 clones, more than 60% found once. These receptors are not linked to any known antigen. Sequencing used Tregs from blood cultured with allogeneic cells. Every receptor here comes from a human donor in good health.

The chain uses TRBV7-9 and TRBJ1-3; weak D call: TRBD1 (5 bases). V was clipped by 2 bases and J by 0 bases, with 14 bases between them. Germline CDR1 and CDR2: SEHNR and FQNEAQ (reference sequence). This CDR3 region has 17 residues. The CDR3 region is CASSLTRGKSSGNTIYF. CDR3 nucleotides: TGTGCCAGCAGCTTAACGAGGGGAAAGAGCTCTGGAAACACCATATATTTT.

This chain connects TRBV5-1 to TRBJ1-4, with TRBD1 identical over 9 bases. Trimming cost V 4 bases and J 0 bases; bases outside gene matches: 4. This CDR3 is 16 amino acids long. Germline lookup yields CDR1 SGHRS and CDR2 YFSETQ. CDR3 sequence: CASSRQGVSTNEKLFF. DNA of the CDR3: TGCGCCAGCAGCCGACAGGGGGTTTCAACTAATGAAAAACTGTTTTTT. The full variable domain, completed using reference TRBV5-1 and TRBJ1-4, is KAGVTQTPRYLIKTRGQQVTLSCSPISGHRSVSWYQQTPGQGLQFLFEYFSETQRNKGNFPGRFSGRQFSNSRSEMNVSTLELGDSALYLCASSRQGVSTNEKLFFGSGTQLSVL.

CDR3 protein: CASSSLGGDSYNEQFF. The DNA for the CDR3 is TGTGCCAGCAGTTCCCTTGGCGGGGACTCCTACAATGAGCAGTTCTTC. This chain uses TRBV27 with TRBJ2-1, with D maybe TRBD2 (6 bases). V was pared by 4 bases and J by 0 bases, with 13 bases between. CDR1 and CDR2 from the germline V gene are MNHEY and SMNVEV (reference sequence). This CDR3 contains 16 residues.

This chain uses TRBV7-2 with TRBJ1-5; TRBD1 agrees at 9 bases. There are 15 residues in the CDR3. Germline V CDR1 and CDR2: SGHTA, FQGNSA. With 3 bases clipped from V and 4 bases from J, the junction kept 4 bases outside the gene matches. In DNA form, the CDR3 reads TGTGCCAGCAGCTTTGGTGGACAGGGGAATCAGCCCCAGCATTTT. The encoded protein is CASSFGGQGNQPQHF. The full variable domain, with the rest looked up from reference TRBV7-2 and TRBJ1-5, is GAGVSQSPSNKVTEKGKDVELRCDPISGHTALYWYRQSLGQGLEFLIYFQGNSAPDKSGLPSDRFSAERTGGSVSTLTIQRTQQEDSAVYLCASSFGGQGNQPQHFGDGTRLSIL.

V usage is TRBV2 and J usage is TRBJ2-5, with TRBD1 as a possible D gene (6 bases). CDR1 and CDR2 (germline): SNHLY, FYNNEI. V lost 4 bases, J lost 0 bases, and 9 bases lay in between. The CDR3 is 14 residues long. The CDR3: CASSVDRNQETQYF. CDR3 in DNA: TGTGCCAGCAGTGTGGACAGAAACCAAGAGACCCAGTACTTC. Based on the CDR3 plus reference TRBV2 and TRBJ2-5, the full variable domain is EPEVTQTPSHQVTQMGQEVILRCVPISNHLYFYWYRQILGQKVEFLVSFYNNEISEKSEIFDDQFSVERPDGSNFTLKIRSTKLEDSAMYFCASSVDRNQETQYFGPGTRLLVL.

By frequency in the sample, this clone is medium-sized. The gene calls are TRBV10-3 and TRBJ2-7, with TRBD1 matching over 8 bases. Germline V gene lookup returns CDR1 ENHRY and CDR2 SYGVKD. J lost 1 base, V lost 6 bases, and 8 bases had no gene match. This CDR3 spans 15 amino acids. CDR3 amino acids: CAIRGAGTGSYEQYF. For the CDR3, the DNA is TGTGCCATCAGAGGGGCCGGGACAGGATCCTACGAGCAGTACTTC.

This clone has only a few counts. The V gene is TRBV5-4, the J gene TRBJ2-2; 7 nucleotides align to TRBD1. V was pared by 1 base and J by 6 bases, with 3 bases of the junction left unmatched. This CDR3 comprises 14 residues. The germline V gene has CDR1 SGHNT and CDR2 YYREEE (reference sequence). CDR3 sequence: CASSLTGVAGELFF. DNA of the CDR3: TGTGCCAGCAGCTTGACAGGGGTGGCCGGGGAGCTGTTTTTT.

This clone was picked up many times. This sequence joins TRBV10-3 and TRBJ2-1, with no clear D. Germline V gives CDR1 ENHRY, CDR2 SYGVKD. CDR3 length: 13 amino acids. The V gene lost 6 bases and the J gene lost 8 bases, with 14 bases spanning the gap. The CDR3 nucleotides are TGTGCCATCAGGTTCAGACCGGATCATGAGCAGTTCTTC. Its protein product is CAIRFRPDHEQFF.

The chain combines TRBV6-6 with TRBJ2-7; D possibly uses TRBD1 or TRBD2 (5 bases each). The CDR3 runs to 11 residues. The ends were cut back, 5 bases at V and 7 bases at J, with 9 bases in the middle. CDR1 is MNHNY and CDR2 is SVGAGI in the germline V gene (reference sequence). The CDR3 DNA is TGTGCCAGCAGTAGGGACGGGGAGCAGTACTTC. This codes for CASSRDGEQYF.

The rearrangement links TRBV11-3 to TRBJ2-2, with a weak D call TRBD2 (6 bases). CDR3 length: 16 amino acids. V was clipped by 4 bases and J by 6 bases, with 18 bases between them. The germline gives CDR1 SGHNT, CDR2 YENEEA. The CDR3 nucleotides read TGTGCCAGCAGCTCACCACCGGGACTCGTCGCCGGGGAGCTGTTTTTT. It translates to CASSSPPGLVAGELFF.

J is TRBJ2-6 and V is TRBV28; D possibly corresponds to TRBD2 (6 bases). The CDR3 consists of 15 residues. The V gene's germline CDR1 is MDHEN and CDR2 SYDVKM. Trimming left V 7 bases short and J 2 bases short, with 12 bases between. The CDR3 DNA sequence: TGTGCCAGCAATGGTCGGAGGGCTGGGGCCAACGTCCTGACTTTC. Encoded protein: CASNGRRAGANVLTF.

The J gene is TRBJ1-4, the V gene TRBV29-1; D is unclear. The CDR3 totals 14 residues. In germline, CDR1 is SQVTM, CDR2 ANQGSEA. Trimming shortened V by 4 bases and J by 6 bases, and 15 bases separated the two germline ends. In DNA form, the CDR3 reads TGCAGCGTTGCAGCGACCAACAACGATGAAAAACTGTTTTTT. This codes for CSVAATNNDEKLFF.

The gene calls are TRBV10-3 and TRBJ2-1; 9 bases line up with TRBD2. CDR1 ENHRY and CDR2 SYGVKD come from the germline V gene. This CDR3 region has 15 residues. V lost 6 bases to trimming and J lost 8 bases; unmatched junction nucleotides: 11. The CDR3 DNA reads TGTGCCATCAGGGAGAGGCGGGAGGGGCGGTATGAGCAGTTCTTC. This codes for CAIRERREGRYEQFF.

The chain recombines TRBV7-9 with TRBJ1-2; D unclear. Trimming removed 5 bases from V and 8 bases from J, with 18 bases in between. The CDR3 runs to 14 residues. Germline CDR1 reads SEHNR; CDR2 reads FQNEAQ (reference sequence). The chain's CDR3 is CASSLPSRFWGYTF. DNA for the CDR3: TGTGCCAGCAGCCTACCAAGTCGGTTCTGGGGCTACACCTTC.

The rearrangement links TRBV6-5 to TRBJ2-3; 9 bases are a match to TRBD1. J lost 4 bases, V lost 5 bases, and 1 base had no gene match. The CDR3 has 13 residues. Germline CDR1 MNHEY, CDR2 SVGAGI. CDR3: CASSRTGADTQYF. The CDR3 coding sequence is TGTGCCAGCAGTCGGACAGGGGCAGATACGCAGTATTTT.

This clone showed up just once. V is TRBV7-2 and J is TRBJ2-1; perhaps TRBD2 as D (5 bases). The CDR3 is 13 residues long. The germline V gene has CDR1 SGHTA and CDR2 FQGNSA. The V and J ends lost 2 bases and 5 bases respectively, with 7 bases between them. For the CDR3, the DNA is TGTGCCAGCAGCTTACTGAGGGACAATGAGCAGTTCTTC. This encodes CASSLLRDNEQFF.

By share of the sample, this clone is medium-sized. The rearrangement uses TRBV10-3 and TRBJ1-1, with 7 bases that match TRBD1. V shed 6 bases and J 11 bases; nucleotides not matched to a gene: 9. The CDR3 length is 12 residues. CDR1 ENHRY and CDR2 SYGVKD come from the germline V gene. The CDR3 bases are TGTGCCATCAGACGAGACAGGGCCTCGGCTTTCTTT. Translating gives CAIRRDRASAFF.

The chain has TRBV7-2 and TRBJ2-7; D is possibly TRBD2 (5 bases). This CDR3 is 14 amino acids long. The germline V gene has CDR1 SGHTA and CDR2 FQGNSA. V lost 2 bases, J lost 1 base, and 9 bases lay in between. The CDR3 DNA reads TGTGCCAGCAGCTTAATGGGGAGATCCTACGAGCAGTACTTC. Protein sequence: CASSLMGRSYEQYF.

V usage is TRBV11-1 and J usage is TRBJ2-7; maybe TRBD1 (6 bases). The CDR3 has 15 residues. The V gene lost 1 base and the J gene lost 3 bases, with 13 bases spanning the gap. Germline CDR1 and CDR2: SGHAT and FQDESV (reference sequence). The CDR3 coding sequence is TGTGCCAGCAGCTTAGGGGGGACACTAGGCTACGAGCAGTACTTC. Its protein product is CASSLGGTLGYEQYF.

The chain couples TRBV7-2 to TRBJ2-7; tentatively, D is TRBD1 (7 bases). Germline V gives CDR1 SGHTA, CDR2 FQGNSA. Trimming took 2 bases from V and 4 from J, leaving 15 bases between them. The CDR3 runs to 15 residues. CDR3 in amino acids: CASSLSGGGLYEQYF. For the CDR3, the DNA is TGTGCCAGCAGCTTATCAGGGGGAGGACTTTACGAGCAGTACTTC.

The chain links TRBV7-9 to TRBJ2-1, with 7 positions matching TRBD2. In germline, CDR1 is SEHNR, CDR2 FQNEAQ (reference sequence). V trimming: 5 bases; J trimming: 4 bases; junction bases outside the gene matches: 11. The CDR3 runs 16 residues. CDR3 nucleotides: TGTGCCAGCAGCCCTCTCGGGCTAGCGGCTTACAATGAGCAGTTCTTC. Its translation is CASSPLGLAAYNEQFF.

This clone has a handful of counts. The genes are TRBV19 and TRBJ2-3; 13 positions agree with TRBD2. V dropped 5 bases and J dropped 5; count of bases not matched to a gene: 7. The germline V gene encodes CDR1 LNHDA and CDR2 SQIVND (reference sequence). The CDR3 contains 16 residues. The CDR3 loop is CASSPLAGGPVDTQYF. For the CDR3, the DNA is TGTGCCAGTAGTCCACTAGCGGGGGGGCCTGTAGATACGCAGTATTTT.

The chain joins TRBV5-4 to TRBJ1-3; D unresolved. CDR1 is SGHNT and CDR2 is YYREEE in the germline V gene (reference sequence). The V gene lost 6 bases and the J gene lost 2 bases, with 9 bases spanning the gap. The CDR3 loop spans 13 amino acids. The CDR3 sequence: CASKEIPGNTIYF. The CDR3 nucleotides read TGTGCCAGCAAGGAGATTCCTGGAAACACCATATATTTT.